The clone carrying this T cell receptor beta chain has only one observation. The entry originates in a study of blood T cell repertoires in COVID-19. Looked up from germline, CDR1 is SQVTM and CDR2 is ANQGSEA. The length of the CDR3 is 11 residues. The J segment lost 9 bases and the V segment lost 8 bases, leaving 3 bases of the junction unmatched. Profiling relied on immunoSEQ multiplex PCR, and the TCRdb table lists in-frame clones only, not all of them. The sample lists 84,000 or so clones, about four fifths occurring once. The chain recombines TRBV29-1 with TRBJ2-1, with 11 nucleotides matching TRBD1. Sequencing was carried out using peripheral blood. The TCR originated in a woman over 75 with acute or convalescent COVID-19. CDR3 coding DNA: TGCAGCTGGACAGGGGGCGGTGAGCAGTTCTTC. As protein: CSWTGGGEQFF.